This T cell receptor beta chain was sequenced in a study of cytomegalovirus exposure and HLA in healthy donors. Findings of the study overall: A later analysis by the authors found several of the most significant clusters apparently linked to common viral pathogens.

The germline gives CDR1 MNHEY, CDR2 SMNVEV (reference sequence). J gave up 6 bases and V 6 bases, and 4 bases lay outside the gene matches. CDR3 size: 13 residues. With respect to this clone: The target antigen is unknown.

The PCR contained 60 Vbeta and 13 Jbeta primers. TCRdb's copy holds only in-frame clones and misses some; the assay was immunoSEQ multiplex PCR. The sample includes 200,000 to 300,000 clones, about 85% seen only once; the top ten take around 0.23%. This sequence originates from a girl aged 2-10 years in good health and CMV-seronegative. Sequencing input: PBMCs. V usage is TRBV27 and J usage is TRBJ1-5; 8 positions agree with TRBD1. The CDR3 loop reads CASSGTGFQPQHF. The CDR3 coding sequence is TGTGCCAGCAGCGGGACAGGTTTTCAGCCCCAGCATTTT.